This is a list of T cell receptor beta chains from one sample in a study of radiation and T cells in renal cell carcinoma. Assay: immunoSEQ multiplex PCR; the TCRdb copy retains only in-frame clones and omits some. Of some 120,000 clones detected, 70% to 90% appear once; the ten largest clones hold less than 2.5%. The sample here was blood, taken from a patient whose treatment included radiotherapy and nephrectomy. These receptors were obtained from a woman between 55 and 75 years old with renal cell carcinoma. Both conserved end residues are part of each CDR3. A D gene is named only where the DNA matches it firmly. A clone size is listed for some rows: how often the clone was seen (once, few, many), or a class if it is expanded.

DNA | CDR3 | D | J | V | size
TGCGCCAGCAGGGACAGATTTTTTAATAGCAATCAGCCCCAGCATTTT | CASRDRFFNSNQPQHF | . | TRBJ1-5 | TRBV4-1 | .
TGTGCCATCAGCCCCGCCGGCGGGGAGCTGTTTTTT | CAISPAGGELFF | . | TRBJ2-2 | TRBV10-3 | .
TGTGCCAGCAGCCCGGTGGGACTAGTGGGCGAGCAGTACTTC | CASSPVGLVGEQYF | TRBD2 | TRBJ2-7 | TRBV7-2 | .
TGCAGTGCTCGGACCACTGAAAAACTGTTTTTT | CSARTTEKLFF | . | TRBJ1-4 | TRBV20-1 | few
TGCAGTGCTAGACCCCTATACGAGCAGTACTTC | CSARPLYEQYF | . | TRBJ2-7 | TRBV20-1 | .
TGTGCCAGCAGTTCCCAGGGTCGGGTCACAGATACGCAGTATTTT | CASSSQGRVTDTQYF | . | TRBJ2-3 | TRBV28 | .
TGTGCCTGGAGTCCTCCACAGGGGCCCACCTATGGCTACACCTTC | CAWSPPQGPTYGYTF | TRBD1 | TRBJ1-2 | TRBV30 | .
TGTGCCAGCAGCCAAGCGCTAAACGGACCCCTCCACTTT | CASSQALNGPLHF | . | TRBJ1-6 | TRBV4-2 | .
TGTGCCAGCAGTCAAACAGGGCGGAAACTGTTTTTT | CASSQTGRKLFF | . | TRBJ1-4 | TRBV6-5 | .
TGTGCCAGCAGCTTAGTGCCGGGTGGCGAGCAGTACTTC | CASSLVPGGEQYF | . | TRBJ2-7 | TRBV7-3 | .
TGTGCCAGCAGCCTCAACAGGGTCGGCGGGGAGCTGTTTTTT | CASSLNRVGGELFF | . | TRBJ2-2 | TRBV7-6 | .
TGTGCCAGCAGCGTATCGACAGGGGTCGAGCAGTACTTC | CASSVSTGVEQYF | TRBD1 | TRBJ2-7 | TRBV9 | .
TGTGCCAGCACAGTTAGTTCTAACTATGGCTACACCTTC | CASTVSSNYGYTF | . | TRBJ1-2 | TRBV6-1 | .
TGTGCCAGTAGTATAGCCCAGGGCTCCGGCTACACCTTC | CASSIAQGSGYTF | . | TRBJ1-2 | TRBV19 | .
TGTGCTAGCAGCTTAGACAGGCAAAACACCATATATTTT | CASSLDRQNTIYF | . | TRBJ1-3 | TRBV7-7 | .
TGTGCCAGCAGTCGCCCTAACTATGGCTACACCTTC | CASSRPNYGYTF | . | TRBJ1-2 | TRBV2 | .
TGCGCCAGCAGCCCACGAGGGGGGCAGAGGAATGAGCAGTTCTTC | CASSPRGGQRNEQFF | . | TRBJ2-1 | TRBV5-1 | .
TGTGCCAGCACGACTAGCGGGGGGGACAATGAGCAGTTCTTC | CASTTSGGDNEQFF | TRBD2 | TRBJ2-1 | TRBV2 | .
TGTGCCAGCAGCGTAGACTTCGGAGGCGAGCAGTACTTC | CASSVDFGGEQYF | . | TRBJ2-7 | TRBV9 | .
TGTGCCAGCAGTCCTCCTGGGGGGCGCACTGGAAACACCATATATTTT | CASSPPGGRTGNTIYF | . | TRBJ1-3 | TRBV28 | .
TGTGCCAGTAGTGTTGACTCCCGGGACGTTAACTATGGCTACACCTTC | CASSVDSRDVNYGYTF | . | TRBJ1-2 | TRBV19 | .
TGTGCCAGCAGCGACTACAGCGGGACAGGGGGAAAAGATACGCAGTATTTT | CASSDYSGTGGKDTQYF | TRBD1 | TRBJ2-3 | TRBV5-6 | .
TGTGCCAGCAGCCACCCGGGGGGGAAGGGCTACACCTTC | CASSHPGGKGYTF | . | TRBJ1-2 | TRBV5-4 | .
TGTGCCAGCAGCAGTGGAGGGCTGTGGTCCGGGGAGCTGTTTTTT | CASSSGGLWSGELFF | . | TRBJ2-2 | TRBV5-4 | once
TGTGCCAGCAGCTTAAACACCTACGAGCAGTACTTC | CASSLNTYEQYF | . | TRBJ2-7 | TRBV11-2 | once
TGTGCCGGGGGTCGGGTCGGAACCGGGGAGCTGTTTTTT | CAGGRVGTGELFF | . | TRBJ2-2 | TRBV28 | .
TGTGCCAGCCGCTTACAGGGATATAGCAATCAGCCCCAGCATTTT | CASRLQGYSNQPQHF | . | TRBJ1-5 | TRBV28 | .
TGTGCCAGCAGGCCGGACAGCACCTACGAGCAGTACTTC | CASRPDSTYEQYF | . | TRBJ2-7 | TRBV6-6 | .
TGTGCCTGGAGTGGGACGGATTATAATTCACCCCTCCACTTT | CAWSGTDYNSPLHF | . | TRBJ1-6 | TRBV30 | .